This is a list of T cell receptor beta chains from one sample in a study of blood T cell repertoires in COVID-19. The method was immunoSEQ multiplex PCR; TCRdb's version includes in-frame clones alone and lacks a portion of them. The data contain roughly 150,000 clones, approximately 95% of them seen just once; the ten biggest clones take up 2%. The sequencing sample was made of peripheral blood. The receptors were gathered from a woman aged 60-75 years with COVID-19, enrolled during active disease. CDR3s include the opening cysteine and the closing phenylalanine or tryptophan. The D gene is left open where the match is weak. A clone size is listed for some rows: how often the clone was seen (once, few, many), or a class if it is expanded.

D gene	V gene	J gene	clone size	CDR3 protein	CDR3 DNA
NA	TRBV6-5	TRBJ2-5	NA	CASSYSSGPETQYF	TGTGCCAGCAGTTACTCTTCAGGGCCGGAGACCCAGTACTTC
NA	TRBV30	TRBJ1-5	NA	CAWSVGASQPQHF	TGTGCCTGGAGTGTAGGGGCTAGTCAGCCCCAGCATTTT
TRBD2	TRBV7-9	TRBJ2-3	NA	CASSVSGGDTQYF	TGTGCCAGCAGCGTTAGCGGGGGGGATACGCAGTATTTT
TRBD1	TRBV3-1/TRBV3-2	TRBJ1-2	NA	CASSQWTGGDGYTF	TGTGCCAGCAGCCAATGGACAGGGGGTGATGGCTACACCTTC
NA	TRBV29-1	TRBJ2-2	NA	CSAGAGLTTNTGELFF	TGCAGCGCTGGTGCAGGGCTGACAACGAACACCGGGGAGCTGTTTTTT
NA	TRBV19	TRBJ1-4	NA	CASSIPATNEKLFF	TGTGCCAGTAGTATTCCTGCGACTAATGAAAAACTGTTTTTT
NA	TRBV11-2	TRBJ2-3	NA	CASSQDLDSSTDTQYF	TGTGCCAGCAGCCAGGATTTAGATTCTAGCACAGATACGCAGTATTTT
NA	TRBV5-1	TRBJ1-6	NA	CASSLGREPLSPLHF	TGCGCCAGCAGCTTGGGACGGGAACCTTTATCACCCCTCCACTTT
NA	TRBV9	TRBJ1-1	NA	CASSVVGGLNTEAFF	TGTGCCAGCAGCGTAGTTGGAGGGTTGAACACTGAAGCTTTCTTT
TRBD1	TRBV3-1/TRBV3-2	TRBJ1-5	NA	CASSHRGHQPQHF	TGTGCCAGCAGCCACAGGGGGCACCAGCCCCAGCATTTT
NA	TRBV5-4	TRBJ1-1	NA	CASSISTVNTEAFF	TGTGCCAGCAGCATATCCACGGTAAACACTGAAGCTTTCTTT
TRBD1	TRBV5-6	TRBJ1-3	NA	CASSLVGQGSGNTIYF	TGTGCCAGCAGCTTGGTGGGACAGGGATCAGGGAACACCATATATTTT
TRBD1	TRBV29-1	TRBJ2-7	NA	CSVEATGGSYEQYF	TGCAGCGTTGAGGCGACAGGGGGCTCCTACGAGCAGTACTTC
TRBD1	TRBV13	TRBJ2-5	NA	CASSPTGTGTVQETQYF	TGTGCCAGCAGCCCCACCGGGACAGGGACAGTTCAAGAGACCCAGTACTTC
NA	TRBV27	TRBJ1-4	NA	CASTSDSLEKLFF	TGTGCCAGCACCTCGGACAGCCTGGAAAAACTGTTTTTT
TRBD1	TRBV6-2/TRBV6-3	TRBJ1-1	NA	CASSDPITGTGTEAFF	TGTGCCAGCAGTGACCCGATCACCGGGACAGGGACTGAAGCTTTCTTT
NA	TRBV7-9	TRBJ2-1	NA	CASGEATSRSEQFF	TGTGCCAGCGGCGAGGCCACTAGTCGGAGTGAGCAGTTCTTC
NA	TRBV10-3	TRBJ2-3	NA	CAISESADSDTQYF	TGTGCCATCAGTGAGTCGGCAGACTCAGATACGCAGTATTTT
NA	TRBV6-2/TRBV6-3	TRBJ2-5	NA	CASSAQGSQETQYF	TGTGCCAGCAGTGCACAGGGATCTCAAGAGACCCAGTACTTC
NA	TRBV5-4	TRBJ1-2	NA	CASSLETHRVRGYTF	TGTGCCAGCAGCTTGGAAACCCACAGGGTTCGGGGCTACACCTTC
NA	TRBV4-3	TRBJ1-3	once	CASSHEERVSGNTIYF	TGCGCCAGCAGCCACGAAGAGAGGGTCAGTGGAAACACCATATATTTT
NA	TRBV18	TRBJ1-1	NA	CASSPNGRSEAFF	TGTGCCAGCTCACCAAACGGGAGAAGTGAAGCTTTCTTT
NA	TRBV4-2	TRBJ2-7	NA	CASSQDRAGKGEQYF	TGTGCCAGCAGCCAAGATCGGGCAGGGAAGGGAGAGCAGTACTTC
NA	TRBV9	TRBJ2-2	NA	CASSVVETGELFF	TGTGCCAGCAGCGTAGTAGAGACCGGGGAGCTGTTTTTT
NA	TRBV7-7	TRBJ1-3	NA	CASSPLRGPGNTIYF	TGTGCTAGCAGCCCACTCAGGGGACCTGGAAACACCATATATTTT
TRBD1	TRBV6-1	TRBJ1-5	NA	CASSEDRGQGTQPQHF	TGTGCCAGCAGTGAAGATAGGGGGCAGGGGACTCAGCCCCAGCATTTT
TRBD1	TRBV14	TRBJ2-7	once	CASSQGHTGGSYEQYF	TGTGCCAGCAGCCAAGGGCATACAGGGGGCTCCTACGAGCAGTACTTC
TRBD1	TRBV7-6	TRBJ1-3	NA	CASSLDRALNTIYF	TGTGCCAGCAGCCTGGACAGGGCCTTGAACACCATATATTTT
TRBD1	TRBV6-4	TRBJ2-7	NA	CASSPTGNSYEQYF	TGTGCCAGCAGCCCGACAGGGAACTCCTACGAGCAGTACTTC
NA	TRBV7-3	TRBJ1-1	NA	CASSLDRDTEAFF	TGTGCCAGCAGCTTAGACAGAGACACTGAAGCTTTCTTT
NA	TRBV12-2	TRBJ2-3	NA	CASRFRCGTGATDTQYF	TGTGCAAGTCGCTTCAGGTGTGGGACAGGGGCCACAGATACGCAGTATTTT
NA	TRBV5-8	TRBJ1-4	once	CASSFGLSGEKLFF	TGTGCCAGCAGCTTCGGACTTAGTGGGGAAAAACTGTTTTTT
TRBD2	TRBV6-2/TRBV6-3	TRBJ2-5	NA	CASRPSGGEETQYF	TGTGCCAGCAGGCCTTCGGGGGGGGAGGAGACCCAGTACTTC